Listed below are T cell receptor beta chains from one sample, sequenced in a study of T-cell memory formation after mild COVID-19. MiXCR, applied by TCRdb to the 5' RACE reads, yields one record per CDR3 protein. Among roughly 600,000 distinct CDR3 sequences, more than 15% were seen once, and the ten largest hold around 12%. Sequenced: PBMCs or a T cell subset sorted from them (not recorded which). These receptors were obtained from an adult woman who had mild COVID-19 (a few samples of this study predate the infection). Cell type and time point are not known. The CDR3 runs from the conserved cysteine through the conserved F or W. D genes are given only for firm matches. For some rows the clone size is stated as once, few or many, or as a class when expanded; others skip it.

v_call	d_call	j_call	clone_size	cdr3_nt	cdr3_aa
TRBV24-1	TRBD2	TRBJ2-3	-	TGTGCCACCAGTGATCCGTCTAGCGGGGGGCTCACAGATACGCAGTATTTT	CATSDPSSGGLTDTQYF
TRBV12-3/TRBV12-4	TRBD2	TRBJ2-7	few	TGTGCCAGCAAGGATCTAGCGGGGGGGCGAGAGCAGTACTTC	CASKDLAGGREQYF
TRBV5-4	TRBD1	TRBJ1-3	-	TGTGCCAGCAGCTATAATCAGGGGGCGAGAGGAAACACCATATATTTT	CASSYNQGARGNTIYF
TRBV12-3/TRBV12-4	TRBD1	TRBJ2-3	-	TGTGCCAGCAGTAGACAGGGGAAAGATACGCAGTATTTT	CASSRQGKDTQYF
TRBV6-6	TRBD2	TRBJ2-3	-	TGTGCCAGCAGTAGGACTAGCGGGTTCGCGGATACGCAGTATTTT	CASSRTSGFADTQYF
TRBV24-1	TRBD1	TRBJ2-2	few	TGTGCCACCAGCTCGCAGGACAGGGGGCTCACCGGGGAGCTGTTTTTT	CATSSQDRGLTGELFF
TRBV10-3	-	TRBJ2-7	-	TGTGCCATCAAGGACGACAGCTACGAGCAGTACTTC	CAIKDDSYEQYF
TRBV20-1	-	TRBJ2-5	few	TGCAGTGCTCCCGGGAGAGGGTCAGAGACCCAGTACTTC	CSAPGRGSETQYF
TRBV2	-	TRBJ2-2	-	TGTGCCAGCAGTGAAGCGGGGGCCGGCACCGGGGAGCTGTTTTTT	CASSEAGAGTGELFF
TRBV7-6	TRBD2	TRBJ2-7	-	TGTGCCAGCAGCTTATACAGCGGGGGGGCTTACGAGCAGTACTTC	CASSLYSGGAYEQYF
TRBV6-5	-	TRBJ2-2	-	TGTGCCAGCAGTTATCTTCTTCCGGGGGCGAACACCGGGGAGCTGTTTTTT	CASSYLLPGANTGELFF
TRBV15	-	TRBJ1-5	-	TGTGCCACCAGCAGAGATCTCGGGGGCAATCAGCCCCAGCATTTT	CATSRDLGGNQPQHF
TRBV20-1	TRBD2	TRBJ2-7	-	TGCAGTGCTACCAGACTAGCGGGAGGGAACGAGCAGTACTTC	CSATRLAGGNEQYF
TRBV5-8	-	TRBJ2-6	-	TGTGCCAGCAGAGGACAGAGCTCTGGGGCCAACGTCCTGACTTTC	CASRGQSSGANVLTF
TRBV5-1	TRBD1	TRBJ2-7	-	TGCGCCAGCAGCTTGGGCCGACAGGGTGGCACCTACGAGCAGTACTTC	CASSLGRQGGTYEQYF
TRBV11-2	TRBD2	TRBJ2-2	few	TGTGCCAGCAGCCCCCCTCTCTCTAGCGGGGGGGGCACCGGGGAGCTGTTTTTT	CASSPPLSSGGGTGELFF
TRBV12-3/TRBV12-4	TRBD2	TRBJ2-7	many	TGTGCCAGCTCCCCTAGCGGTAACTCCTACGAGCAGTACTTC	CASSPSGNSYEQYF
TRBV13	-	TRBJ2-1	-	TGTGCCAGCAGCTCGGCCCTCGAATTCAATGAGCAGTTCTTC	CASSSALEFNEQFF
TRBV7-8	TRBD1	TRBJ1-6	-	TGTGCCAGCAGCTTTACCGACAGGGGGGTTGCACCCCTCCACTTT	CASSFTDRGVAPLHF
TRBV12-3/TRBV12-4	-	TRBJ2-5	few	TGTGCCAGCAGTTCCACCGGGACCCGCATTTTAACCCAGTACTTC	CASSSTGTRILTQYF
TRBV24-1	TRBD1	TRBJ1-2	-	TGTGCCACCAGTGAGGCCGGGACAGCTTATGGCTACACCTTC	CATSEAGTAYGYTF
TRBV7-8	TRBD1	TRBJ2-2	many	TGTGCCAGCAGCTTAGCGACAGGGTTCGCCGGGGAGCTGTTTTTT	CASSLATGFAGELFF
TRBV3-1	-	TRBJ1-1	few	TGTGCCAGCAGCCAGTCAGTTAACACTGAAGCTTTCTTT	CASSQSVNTEAFF
TRBV4-1	TRBD2	TRBJ2-1	few	TGCGCCAGCAGCCTTCCCGGGAGGAGGAGCGTTCCGAGCTCCTACAATGAGCAGTTCTTC	CASSLPGRRSVPSSYNEQFF
TRBV5-1	-	TRBJ2-5	-	TGCGCCAGCAGCTCCGGATCTCTCCGGGAGACCCAGTACTTC	CASSSGSLRETQYF
TRBV29-1	-	TRBJ2-2	few	TGCAGCGTTGTAGGGCCGCTCAACACCGGGGAGCTGTTTTTT	CSVVGPLNTGELFF
TRBV12-3/TRBV12-4	-	TRBJ2-1	-	TGTGCCAGCAGTTTAGTCGGCGCGGTCGAACCTCTCAATGAGCAGTTCTTC	CASSLVGAVEPLNEQFF
TRBV30	-	TRBJ1-2	few	TGTGCCTGGACAGGGAACTATGGCTACACCTTC	CAWTGNYGYTF
TRBV2	-	TRBJ2-7	-	TGTGCCAGCAGAACGGTTATTACCTCCTACGAGCAGTACTTC	CASRTVITSYEQYF
TRBV29-1	TRBD1	TRBJ2-3	many	TGCAGCGTTGCGTCGACAGGGGCGACCACAGATACGCAGTATTTT	CSVASTGATTDTQYF
TRBV12-3/TRBV12-4	TRBD1	TRBJ2-7	few	TGTGCCAGCAGTTTAACCCGGGACAGGGGGCGATTCTACGAGCAGTACTTC	CASSLTRDRGRFYEQYF
TRBV19	TRBD2	TRBJ2-2	few	TGTGCCAGTAGTATAATAGGAACTAGCGGGACCGGGGAGCTGTTTTTT	CASSIIGTSGTGELFF
TRBV27	TRBD1	TRBJ1-5	once	TGTGCCAGCAGTTTATTAGGACAGGGAGGGGGTCAGCCCCAGCATTTT	CASSLLGQGGGQPQHF
TRBV7-2	-	TRBJ1-1	few	TGTGCCAGCAGCTTATGGTTTCGGGGAGGAAGCTGGGACAACCTAGGGAAGAACACTGAAGCTTTCTTT	CASSLWFRGGSWDNLGKNTEAFF
TRBV6-5	-	TRBJ1-6	-	TGTGCCAGCAGTTACTCGAACTCACCCCTCCACTTT	CASSYSNSPLHF
TRBV19	TRBD1	TRBJ2-1	-	TGTGCCAGTAGTCAACAGGGGACGAATGAGCAGTTCTTC	CASSQQGTNEQFF
TRBV29-1	-	TRBJ2-7	-	TGCAGCGTCATGGACAGTACCTCCTACGAGCAGTACTTC	CSVMDSTSYEQYF
TRBV6-2/TRBV6-3	-	TRBJ1-1	few	TGTGCCACTGGACGGGAGAGTTGGACTGAAGCTTTCTTT	CATGRESWTEAFF
TRBV7-2	-	TRBJ2-3	-	TGTGCCAGCAGCCCTAAGGAGAGCGGTGGCACAGATACGCAGTATTTT	CASSPKESGGTDTQYF
TRBV24-1	-	TRBJ2-3	few	TGTGCCACCAGTGACCCTGACAGAGGACTCTTAACCGATACGCAGTATTTT	CATSDPDRGLLTDTQYF
TRBV11-2	TRBD2	TRBJ2-3	few	TGTGCCAGCAGCGCGGCTAGCGGGACGTTATATTCGGATACGCAGTATTTT	CASSAASGTLYSDTQYF
TRBV7-9	TRBD1	TRBJ1-2	-	TGTGCCAGCAGCCCTTGGGACAGGTCTAACTATGGCTACACCTTC	CASSPWDRSNYGYTF
TRBV12-3/TRBV12-4	-	TRBJ2-1	-	TGTGCCAGCAGTTTGGCTAGTAGCTCCTACAATGAGCAGTTCTTC	CASSLASSSYNEQFF
TRBV18	-	TRBJ2-1	few	TGTGCCAGCTCACCAACCAAGAGAGGAGGCAATGAGCAGTTCTTC	CASSPTKRGGNEQFF
TRBV21-1	-	TRBJ2-2	-	TGTGCCAGCAGCAACTACACCGGGGAGCTGTTTTTT	CASSNYTGELFF
TRBV7-9	-	TRBJ1-1	few	TGTGCCAGCAGCTTATCTGTCGCAGATAAAGCTTTCTTT	CASSLSVADKAFF
TRBV7-6	TRBD2	TRBJ2-1	many	TGTGCCAGCAGCTTAGCTACTAGCGACAATGAGCAGTTCTTC	CASSLATSDNEQFF
TRBV24-1	-	TRBJ2-3	-	TGTGCCACCAGCCCCCCGGGGGCTGGCACAGATACGCAGTATTTT	CATSPPGAGTDTQYF
TRBV5-5	-	TRBJ2-3	few	TGTGCCAGCACCCCGATAAGGATTACTAGCACAGATACGCAGTATTTT	CASTPIRITSTDTQYF
TRBV14	TRBD2	TRBJ2-1	-	TGTGCCAGCAGCCAAGATTGGGCTAGCGGGAGACTGGGTGAGCAGTTCTTC	CASSQDWASGRLGEQFF
TRBV27	-	TRBJ1-6	-	TGTGCCAGCGGACTAGGACAGCAACGTTCACCCCTCCACTTT	CASGLGQQRSPLHF
TRBV21-1	-	TRBJ2-2	-	TGTGCCAGCAGCAAAGGAAGACCGCATAGAGACACCGGGGAGCTGTTTTTT	CASSKGRPHRDTGELFF
TRBV12-3/TRBV12-4	-	TRBJ2-5	-	TGTGCCAGCAGTTTGATTAAAGAGACCCAGTACTTC	CASSLIKETQYF
TRBV20-1	-	TRBJ2-1	-	TGCAGTGCTGATGCCGGACAGAAGATCTACAATGAGCAGTTCTTC	CSADAGQKIYNEQFF
TRBV5-4	-	TRBJ2-7	few	TGTGCCAGCAGCTCCGGATGGGACGAGCAGTACTTC	CASSSGWDEQYF
TRBV10-3	TRBD2	TRBJ2-7	-	TGTGCCATCAGTGCCGGGACTAGCGGGATGAGGACCTACGAGCAGTACTTC	CAISAGTSGMRTYEQYF
TRBV9	TRBD2	TRBJ2-1	few	TGTGCCAGCAGCACAACCGGGACTAGCTCCCCGGAGGAGCAGTTCTTC	CASSTTGTSSPEEQFF
TRBV13	-	TRBJ2-3	-	TGTGCCAGCAGCTTTTGGCGGGAACCCACAGATACGCAGTATTTT	CASSFWREPTDTQYF
TRBV7-2	-	TRBJ2-3	many	TGTGCCAGCAGCTTAATTGGAGCTTTTAGCACAGATACGCAGTATTTT	CASSLIGAFSTDTQYF
TRBV14	-	TRBJ2-4	few	TGTGCCAGCAGCCAAACGACGACGGTAGCCAAAAACATTCAGTACTTC	CASSQTTTVAKNIQYF